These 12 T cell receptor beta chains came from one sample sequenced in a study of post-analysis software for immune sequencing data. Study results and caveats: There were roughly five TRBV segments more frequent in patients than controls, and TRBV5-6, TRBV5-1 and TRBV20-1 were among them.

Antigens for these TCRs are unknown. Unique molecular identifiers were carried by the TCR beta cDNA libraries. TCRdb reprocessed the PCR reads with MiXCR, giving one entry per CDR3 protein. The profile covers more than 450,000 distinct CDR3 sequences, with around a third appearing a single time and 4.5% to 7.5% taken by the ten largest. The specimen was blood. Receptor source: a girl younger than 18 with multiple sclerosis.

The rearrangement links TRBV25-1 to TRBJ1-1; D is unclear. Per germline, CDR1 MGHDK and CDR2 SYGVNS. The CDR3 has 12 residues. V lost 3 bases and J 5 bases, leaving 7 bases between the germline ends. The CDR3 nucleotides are TGTGCCAGCAGTGAGGGATGGACTGAAGCTTTCTTT. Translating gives CASSEGWTEAFF.

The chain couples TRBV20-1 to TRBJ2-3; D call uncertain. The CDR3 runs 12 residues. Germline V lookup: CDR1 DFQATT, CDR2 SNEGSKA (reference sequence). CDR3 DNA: TGCAGCAGCCCGGACAGCACAGATACGCAGTATTTT. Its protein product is CSSPDSTDTQYF.

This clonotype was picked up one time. The CDR3: CASSLLGGVGWQETQYF. In DNA form, the CDR3 reads TGTGCCAGCAGTCTCTTAGGAGGGGTAGGGTGGCAAGAGACCCAGTACTTC. The chain employs TRBV28 and TRBJ2-5; D might be TRBD2 (6 bases). Germline CDR1 reads MDHEN; CDR2 reads SYDVKM. This CDR3 comprises 17 residues. Trimming took off 5 bases at V and 2 bases at J, with 21 bases between the two ends.

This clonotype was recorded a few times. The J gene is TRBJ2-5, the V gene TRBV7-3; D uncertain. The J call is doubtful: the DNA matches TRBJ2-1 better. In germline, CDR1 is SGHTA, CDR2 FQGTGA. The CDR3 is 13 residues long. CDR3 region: CASSLQSGETQFF. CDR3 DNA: TGTGCCAGCAGCTTACAGTCAGGAGAGACCCAGTTCTTC.

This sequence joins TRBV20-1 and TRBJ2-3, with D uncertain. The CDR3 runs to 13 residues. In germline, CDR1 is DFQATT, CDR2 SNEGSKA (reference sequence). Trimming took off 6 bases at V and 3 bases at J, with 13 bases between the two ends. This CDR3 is CSASPRPTDTQYF. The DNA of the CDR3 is TGCAGTGCGAGCCCCCGACCTACAGATACGCAGTATTTT.

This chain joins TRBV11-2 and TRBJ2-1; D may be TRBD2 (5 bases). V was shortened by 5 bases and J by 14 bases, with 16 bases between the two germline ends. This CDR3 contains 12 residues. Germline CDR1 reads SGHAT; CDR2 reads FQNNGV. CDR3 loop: CASSLWTGREFF. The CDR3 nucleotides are TGTGCCAGCAGCCTGTGGACTGGAAGAGAGTTCTTC.

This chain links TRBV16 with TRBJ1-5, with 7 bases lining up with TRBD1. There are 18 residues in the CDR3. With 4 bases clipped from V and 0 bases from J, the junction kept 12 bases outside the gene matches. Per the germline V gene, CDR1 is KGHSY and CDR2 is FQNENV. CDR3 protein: CASSPHLRDRHSNQPQHF. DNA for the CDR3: TGTGCCAGCAGCCCACATCTCCGGGACAGACATAGCAATCAGCCCCAGCATTTT.

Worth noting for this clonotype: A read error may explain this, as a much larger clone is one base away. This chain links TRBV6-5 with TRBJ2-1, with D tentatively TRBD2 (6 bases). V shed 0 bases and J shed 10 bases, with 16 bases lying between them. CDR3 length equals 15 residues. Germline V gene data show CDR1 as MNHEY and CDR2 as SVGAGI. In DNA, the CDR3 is TGTGCCAGCAGTTACTCGTCCCTAGCGTCCTACGAGCAGTTCTTC. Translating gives CASSYSSLASYEQFF.

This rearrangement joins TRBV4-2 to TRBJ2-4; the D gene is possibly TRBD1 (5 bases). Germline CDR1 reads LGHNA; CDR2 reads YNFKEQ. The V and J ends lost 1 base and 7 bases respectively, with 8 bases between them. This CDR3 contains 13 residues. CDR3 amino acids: CASSQVSGNIQYF. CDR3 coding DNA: TGTGCCAGCAGCCAAGTTTCAGGGAACATTCAGTACTTC.

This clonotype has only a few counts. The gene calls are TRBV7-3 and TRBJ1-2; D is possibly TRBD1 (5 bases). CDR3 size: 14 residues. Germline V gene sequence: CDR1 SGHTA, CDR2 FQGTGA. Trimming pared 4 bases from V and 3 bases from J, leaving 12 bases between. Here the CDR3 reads CASSSPGADYGYTF. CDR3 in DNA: TGTGCCAGCAGCTCCCCCGGGGCGGACTATGGCTACACCTTC.

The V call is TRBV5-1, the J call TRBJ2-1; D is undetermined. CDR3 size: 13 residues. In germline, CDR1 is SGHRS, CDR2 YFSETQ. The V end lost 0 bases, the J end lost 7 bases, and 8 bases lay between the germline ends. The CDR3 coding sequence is TGCGCCAGCAGCTTGGTTCAGGAAAATGAGCAGTTCTTC. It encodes CASSLVQENEQFF.

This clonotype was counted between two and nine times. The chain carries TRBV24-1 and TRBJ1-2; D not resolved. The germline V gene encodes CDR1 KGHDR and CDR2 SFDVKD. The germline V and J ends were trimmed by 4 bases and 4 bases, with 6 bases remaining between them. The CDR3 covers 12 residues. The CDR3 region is CATSDRLYGYTF. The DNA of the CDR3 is TGTGCCACCAGTGACAGGCTCTATGGCTACACCTTC.